These 28 T cell receptor beta chains were sequenced from one sample in a study of blood T cell repertoires in COVID-19 (dated by TCRdb to the early 2020s). The library was built by means of the immunoSEQ multiplex PCR assay. What TCRdb holds here is the immuneACCESS table cut down to in-frame rearrangements. Part of the clones is not present; checked against another copy, under half of the missing clones reflect an unresolved V gene, and the others are unexplained. The sample records roughly 130,000 clones, approximately 84% of which are singletons. The ten largest clones take up approximately 12% of the sample. Sequenced material: peripheral blood. These receptors came from a woman in her twenties or thirties who had recovered from COVID-19.

This rearrangement joins TRBV29-1 to TRBJ2-1; D is perhaps TRBD2 (6 bases). CDR1 is SQVTM and CDR2 is ANQGSEA in the germline V gene. The CDR3 spans 11 residues. The V gene lost 2 bases and the J gene lost 8 bases, with 7 bases spanning the gap. As DNA, the CDR3 is TGCAGCGTTGAACTAGCGTATGAGCAGTTCTTC. This gives the protein CSVELAYEQFF.

V is TRBV4-1 and J is TRBJ2-7; 7 bases fit TRBD2. CDR3 size: 16 residues. Germline-derived CDR1 and CDR2 are MGHRA and YSYEKL. Trimming took 1 base from V and 5 from J; bases not matched to a gene: 11. CDR3 residues: CASSQAVTSKVNEQYF. As DNA, the CDR3 is TGCGCCAGCAGCCAAGCTGTGACTAGCAAGGTCAACGAGCAGTACTTC.

The chain has TRBV19 and TRBJ2-1; 7 bases align to TRBD2. The length of the CDR3 is 13 residues. In germline, CDR1 is LNHDA, CDR2 SQIVND (reference sequence). The V gene end was trimmed by 3 bases and the J gene end by 7 bases; junction bases not matched to a gene: 3. CDR3 nucleotide sequence: TGTGCCAGTAGTATCTGGGGGGGGAATGAGCAGTTCTTC. It yields the protein CASSIWGGNEQFF.

In its sample, this clone was seen once. The V and J genes are TRBV5-4 and TRBJ2-1; D is perhaps TRBD2 (6 bases). Per the germline V gene, CDR1 is SGHNT and CDR2 is YYREEE (reference sequence). The CDR3 is 15 residues long. V lost 0 bases, J lost 6 bases, and 13 bases lay in between. The CDR3: CASSLATVSGNEQFF. CDR3 nucleotides: TGTGCCAGCAGCTTGGCCACGGTTAGCGGCAATGAGCAGTTCTTC.

The gene calls are TRBV7-2 and TRBJ2-2; TRBD1 matches at 7 bases. J gave up 3 bases and V 2 bases, and 6 bases lay outside the gene matches. Germline V gene data show CDR1 as SGHTA and CDR2 as FQGNSA. There are 16 residues in the CDR3. The chain's CDR3 is CASSLQGTVYTGELFF. CDR3 nucleotides: TGTGCCAGCAGCTTACAGGGGACAGTGTACACCGGGGAGCTGTTTTTT.

The chain employs TRBV7-9 and TRBJ1-5; no reliable D call. The germline V gene has CDR1 SEHNR and CDR2 FQNEAQ (reference sequence). The CDR3 length is 16 residues. V was pared by 2 bases and J by 0 bases, with 11 bases between. Here the CDR3 reads CASSLIESNSNQPQHF. In DNA form, the CDR3 reads TGTGCCAGCAGCTTAATAGAATCAAATAGCAATCAGCCCCAGCATTTT.

A few counts support this clone. The rearrangement joins TRBV5-1 to TRBJ1-5; 7 positions agree with TRBD1. This CDR3 spans 15 amino acids. V gave up 0 bases and J gave up 7 bases; unmatched junction bases: 7. Germline V gives CDR1 SGHRS, CDR2 YFSETQ. The CDR3 bases are TGCGCCAGCAGCTTGGGAGTTCAGGGGGACCAGCCCCAGCATTTT. This codes for CASSLGVQGDQPQHF.

This clone was found once. V usage is TRBV9 and J usage is TRBJ1-5; D gene uncertain. The CDR3 covers 17 residues. Germline V gives CDR1 SGDLS, CDR2 YYNGEE. V shed 0 bases and J shed 5 bases, with 18 bases lying between them. DNA of the CDR3: TGTGCCAGCAGCGTAGCCCTAATCCTACTATTAGATCAGCCCCAGCATTTT. Its translation: CASSVALILLLDQPQHF. The full variable domain, its missing parts supplied by reference TRBV9 and TRBJ1-5, is DSGVTQTPKHLITATGQRVTLRCSPRSGDLSVYWYQQSLDQGLQFLIQYYNGEERAKGNILERFSAQQFPDLHSELNLSSLELGDSALYFCASSVALILLLDQPQHFGDGTRLSIL.

The chain carries TRBV5-1 and TRBJ2-2; 8 nucleotides agree with TRBD2. The length of the CDR3 is 16 residues. Trimming took 1 base from V and 6 from J; bases not matched to a gene: 8. Germline lookup yields CDR1 SGHRS and CDR2 YFSETQ. The CDR3: CASSLTLSGGPGELFF. The CDR3 coding sequence is TGCGCCAGCAGCTTGACCCTAAGCGGGGGTCCCGGGGAGCTGTTTTTT. Looking up the rest from reference TRBV5-1 and TRBJ2-2 gives the full variable domain: KAGVTQTPRYLIKTRGQQVTLSCSPISGHRSVSWYQQTPGQGLQFLFEYFSETQRNKGNFPGRFSGRQFSNSRSEMNVSTLELGDSALYLCASSLTLSGGPGELFFGEGSRLTVL.

The V call is TRBV5-6, the J call TRBJ2-7; D perhaps matches TRBD1 (6 bases). This CDR3 spans 17 amino acids. Germline-derived CDR1 and CDR2 are SGHDT and YYEEEE. V lost 4 bases to trimming and J lost 7 bases, with 27 bases between them. The CDR3 region has the DNA TGTGCCAGCAGCCTACCACCGTTCATGGACAGTGGGGAAGAGCAGTACTTC. Translated, it gives CASSLPPFMDSGEEQYF.

The chain recombines TRBV4-1 with TRBJ1-3; possibly TRBD1 for D (6 bases). Germline V gives CDR1 MGHRA, CDR2 YSYEKL. The CDR3 is 16 residues long. V lost 0 bases and J 2 bases, leaving 11 bases between the germline ends. The CDR3 nucleotides read TGCGCCAGCAGCCAAGATGTAAGGGGGACTGGAAACACCATATATTTT. Its translation: CASSQDVRGTGNTIYF.

V usage is TRBV15 and J usage is TRBJ1-4, with D unclear. V was pared by 1 base and J by 8 bases, with 8 bases between. CDR1 is LNHNV, CDR2 YYDKDF, per germline (reference sequence). CDR3 length: 13 amino acids. The CDR3 sequence is CATSRGGNEKLFF. The CDR3 DNA sequence: TGTGCCACCAGCAGAGGAGGGAACGAAAAACTGTTTTTT. Together with reference TRBV15 and TRBJ1-4, the CDR3 gives the full variable domain: DAMVIQNPRYQVTQFGKPVTLSCSQTLNHNVMYWYQQKSSQAPKLLFHYYDKDFNNEADTPDNFQSRRPNTSFCFLDIRSPGLGDTAMYLCATSRGGNEKLFFGSGTQLSVL.

The chain links TRBV19 to TRBJ2-2, with 7 bases identical to TRBD2. J lost 6 bases, V lost 5 bases, and 3 bases had no gene match. CDR1 is LNHDA, CDR2 SQIVND, per germline (reference sequence). This CDR3 region has 13 residues. The CDR3 sequence is CASSPRGAGELFF. DNA of the CDR3: TGTGCCAGTAGTCCCCGGGGGGCCGGGGAGCTGTTTTTT.

The chain has TRBV28 and TRBJ2-7; TRBD1 agrees at 7 bases. The CDR3 is made up of 13 amino acids. Losses at the gene ends were 9 bases for V and 0 bases for J; bases not matched to a gene: 5. In germline, CDR1 is MDHEN, CDR2 SYDVKM. In nucleotides, the CDR3 is TGTGCCAGTGGACAGGCCTCCTCCTACGAGCAGTACTTC. Its translation: CASGQASSYEQYF.

This clone came up a few times. This rearrangement joins TRBV27 to TRBJ2-7, with 10 bases that match TRBD1. CDR1 and CDR2 from the germline V gene are MNHEY and SMNVEV (reference sequence). The CDR3 length is 16 residues. The junction had 8 bases not matched to a gene; V was cut back by 5 bases and J by 1 base. The CDR3 here is CASSGTGVSRSYEQYF. The CDR3, as DNA: TGTGCCAGCAGTGGGACAGGGGTTTCGAGGTCCTACGAGCAGTACTTC.

This chain links TRBV19 with TRBJ2-7, with a tentative D call TRBD1 (5 bases). The V and J ends lost 4 bases and 7 bases respectively, with 23 bases between them. The CDR3 consists of 16 residues. Germline values: CDR1 LNHDA, CDR2 SQIVND (reference sequence). The CDR3 DNA is TGTGCCAGTAGTAAAGGTCGGGCGGACACCACGGAGGAGCAGTACTTC. Residues: CASSKGRADTTEEQYF.

In this sample, this clone turned up once. The chain is built from TRBV27 and TRBJ2-7, with D possibly matching TRBD2 (6 bases). CDR3 length: 18 residues. From germline, CDR1 is MNHEY and CDR2 SMNVEV (reference sequence). The V end was cut by 5 bases, the J end by 7 bases, with 30 bases between. The CDR3 protein is CASSPQKTPGGAVSEQYF. In DNA, the CDR3 is TGTGCCAGCAGTCCACAAAAAACCCCTGGAGGGGCTGTGAGTGAGCAGTACTTC.

CDR3 nucleotide sequence: TGTGCCAGCAGCCAAGATCTCACAGGGGGGTTGAGTGGCTACACCTTC. Its translation: CASSQDLTGGLSGYTF. The rearrangement joins TRBV3-1 (or the pseudogene TRBV3-2) to TRBJ1-2, with 8 bases fitting TRBD1. The germline V gene has CDR1 LGHDT and CDR2 YNNKEL (reference sequence). The CDR3 is 16 residues long. Trimming removed 0 bases from V and 7 bases from J; junction bases left unmatched: 10.

The chain combines TRBV15 with TRBJ1-5; the D gene is possibly TRBD1 (5 bases). V was clipped by 0 bases and J by 3 bases, with 18 bases between them. Germline V gene lookup returns CDR1 LNHNV and CDR2 YYDKDF (reference sequence). The CDR3 is 18 residues long. The DNA for the CDR3 is TGTGCCACCAGCAGAGATCCGCGGGGGGTGTCTTTCAATCAGCCCCAGCATTTT. It translates to CATSRDPRGVSFNQPQHF.

In its sample, this clone was seen once. The genes are TRBV6-5 and TRBJ2-3, with TRBD2 identical over 8 bases. V gave up 4 bases and J gave up 3 bases; unmatched junction bases: 9. This CDR3 spans 16 amino acids. Germline V gene data show CDR1 as MNHEY and CDR2 as SVGAGI. CDR3 DNA: TGTGCCAGCAGTTCCATCTTCCAGCGGGAGACAGATACGCAGTATTTT. Translation gives CASSSIFQRETDTQYF.

This rearrangement joins TRBV10-3 to TRBJ1-2; D remains unclear. V lost 4 bases to trimming and J lost 2 bases, with 8 bases between them. The CDR3 is made up of 13 amino acids. Looked up from germline, CDR1 is ENHRY and CDR2 is SYGVKD. CDR3 loop: CAISVNTNYGYTF. CDR3 bases: TGTGCCATCAGTGTTAATACAAACTATGGCTACACCTTC.

The rearrangement uses TRBV5-5 and TRBJ2-2; 8 bases map to TRBD1. Looked up from germline, CDR1 is SGHKS and CDR2 is YYEKEE (reference sequence). The V segment lost 7 bases and the J segment 0 bases; nucleotides outside the gene matches: 2. CDR3 size: 14 residues. The CDR3 sequence: CASLQGANTGELFF. In DNA, the CDR3 is TGTGCCAGCCTACAGGGGGCGAACACCGGGGAGCTGTTTTTT. The full variable domain, rest sourced from reference TRBV5-5 and TRBJ2-2, is DAGVTQSPTHLIKTRGQQVTLRCSPISGHKSVSWYQQVLGQGPQFIFQYYEKEERGRGNFPDRFSARQFPNYSSELNVNALLLGDSALYLCASLQGANTGELFFGEGSRLTVL.

The chain combines TRBV10-3 with TRBJ2-1, with D perhaps matching TRBD1 (6 bases). CDR1 and CDR2 from the germline V gene are ENHRY and SYGVKD. V was cut by 11 bases and J by 8 bases, with 13 bases left in between. The CDR3 is 11 amino acids. CDR3: CALGTFDEQFF. Written as DNA, the CDR3 is TGTGCCCTCGGGACATTCGATGAGCAGTTCTTC.

This chain connects TRBV3-1 (or the pseudogene TRBV3-2) to TRBJ2-5; D possibly corresponds to TRBD1 (5 bases). Trimming cost V 4 bases and J 7 bases, with 16 bases left between them. Germline lookup yields CDR1 LGHDT and CDR2 YNNKEL (reference sequence). CDR3 length: 14 amino acids. The CDR3 is CASSLKQVGGTQYF. The CDR3 bases are TGTGCCAGCAGCCTTAAACAGGTTGGTGGGACCCAGTACTTC.

The chain links TRBV5-1 to TRBJ1-1; 9 bases match TRBD1. The junction had 10 bases not matched to a gene; V was cut back by 5 bases and J by 5 bases. Germline-derived CDR1 and CDR2 are SGHRS and YFSETQ. CDR3 size: 15 residues. The DNA for the CDR3 is TGCGCCAGCAGTTTTACAGGGGGCGCAGGGACTGAAGCTTTCTTT. Translated: CASSFTGGAGTEAFF.

V usage is TRBV3-1 (or the pseudogene TRBV3-2) and J usage is TRBJ2-5; TRBD2 agrees at 7 bases. This CDR3 has 15 residues. CDR1 LGHDT and CDR2 YNNKEL come from the germline V gene (reference sequence). With 8 bases clipped from V and 1 base from J, the junction kept 10 bases outside the gene matches. The CDR3 region has the DNA TGTGCCAGCTCCAGAGGCGGGGGAGTCCAAGAGACCCAGTACTTC. It encodes CASSRGGGVQETQYF.

The V call is TRBV12-5, the J call TRBJ2-2, with D tentatively TRBD1 (6 bases). The germline V and J ends were trimmed by 2 bases and 8 bases, with 9 bases remaining between them. Germline V gene sequence: CDR1 LGHNT, CDR2 FRNRAP. This CDR3 has 13 residues. The CDR3 loop is CASGLSGAGELFF. The DNA of the CDR3 is TGTGCTAGTGGTTTGTCAGGGGCAGGGGAGCTGTTTTTT.

This clone was seen a handful of times. CDR3 in DNA: TGTGCCAGCAGCTTCGACAGATATCAGCCCCAGCATTTT. Encoded protein: CASSFDRYQPQHF. The chain employs TRBV11-2 and TRBJ1-5; maybe TRBD1 (5 bases). Germline CDR1 is SGHAT and CDR2 is FQNNGV. Trimming stripped 3 bases from V and 5 bases from J, with 8 bases between. CDR3 size: 13 residues. Complete variable domain (other parts from reference TRBV11-2 and TRBJ1-5): EAGVAQSPRYKIIEKRQSVAFWCNPISGHATLYWYQQILGQGPKLLIQFQNNGVVDDSQLPKDRFSAERLKGVDSTLKIQPAKLEDSAVYLCASSFDRYQPQHFGDGTRLSIL.